This TCR beta chain was captured by sequencing in a study of blood T cell repertoires in COVID-19. Study in general: COVID-19 samples collected from the United States, Italy and Spain covered acute and convalescent phases. In each case, the material was cDNA or gDNA derived from T cells, B-cell-depleted T cells, or PBMCs.

Germline values: CDR1 MNHEY, CDR2 SVGAGI. The CDR3 extends over 14 amino acids. V dropped 8 bases and J dropped 6; count of bases not matched to a gene: 9. In the original workflow: Reference gene primer amplification yielded estimated nucleated cell counts. Sequenced by immunoSEQ multiplex PCR; TCRdb stores in-frame clones only, minus some. V, J and clone size are taken as reported in that table, and D and trimming were inferred from the DNA itself. The sample holds fewer than 350,000 clones, around nine tenths seen once. The chain carries TRBV6-5 and TRBJ2-7; TRBD2 matches at 11 bases. The source of this sequence is a man aged 40-50 years with active or convalescent COVID-19. The sequenced material came from peripheral blood. CDR3 bases: TGTGCCAGCCGACCCACTAGCGGGAGAAGCGAGCAGTACTTC. Its protein product is CASRPTSGRSEQYF.